Reported below is one T cell receptor beta chain. Its specificity is unknown. This sample was included in a study of cytomegalovirus exposure and HLA in healthy donors. In the study overall: Earlier work reported 100 million to 130 million unique TCR beta sequences from 170 million or so T cells.

Whole-study results and caveats: As a later analysis revealed, most CMV-associated TCR beta chains appeared HLA-restricted. A likely sequencing artifact accounted for one observed cluster of highly shared sequence variants.

The PCR contained 60 Vbeta and 13 Jbeta primers. Clones were sequenced by immunoSEQ multiplex PCR, and TCRdb holds only the in-frame ones, with some missing. The specimen's table records more than 100,000 clones. Germline values: CDR1 MNHEY, CDR2 SVGAGI. Trimming took off 0 bases at V and 0 bases at J, with 8 bases between the two ends. This CDR3 contains 15 residues. Sequenced: PBMCs. The receptor was derived from a woman aged 40-49 years in good health and CMV-seronegative. The chain employs TRBV6-5 and TRBJ1-1; D is perhaps TRBD1 (5 bases). DNA of the CDR3: TGTGCCAGCAGTTACTCGATCAGGGTGAACACTGAAGCTTTCTTT. Its protein is CASSYSIRVNTEAFF.